This passage covers 27 T cell receptor beta chains from one sample sequenced in a study of blood T cell repertoires in COVID-19. Using immunoSEQ multiplex PCR, the repertoire was profiled, and TCRdb retains in-frame clones only, with some absent. The sample lists under 300,000 clones; roughly 87% were seen once. Source material: peripheral blood. The source is a woman aged 40-49 years who had recovered from COVID-19.

The chain combines TRBV5-5 with TRBJ2-3; D gene unclear. The V and J ends lost 0 bases and 0 bases respectively, with 8 bases between them. The CDR3 runs 15 residues. The germline gives CDR1 SGHKS, CDR2 YYEKEE (reference sequence). The CDR3 loop is CASSLAETSTDTQYF. CDR3 bases: TGTGCCAGCAGCTTGGCCGAGACTAGCACAGATACGCAGTATTTT.

V usage is TRBV9 and J usage is TRBJ2-1; the match to TRBD2 covers 13 bases. Losses at the gene ends were 0 bases for V and 10 bases for J; bases not matched to a gene: 10. In germline, CDR1 is SGDLS, CDR2 YYNGEE. The CDR3 length is 17 residues. CDR3 amino acids: CASSVVTGTSGVREQFF. The CDR3, as DNA: TGTGCCAGCAGCGTAGTAACCGGGACTAGCGGGGTCCGGGAGCAGTTCTTC.

The chain employs TRBV6-1 and TRBJ1-5; no clear D gene. V dropped 2 bases and J dropped 6 bases, with 17 bases sitting between them. This CDR3 has 16 residues. Germline V gene data show CDR1 as MNHNS and CDR2 as SASEGT. CDR3 sequence reads: CASSELVWEAGQPQHF. The CDR3 DNA reads TGTGCCAGCAGTGAATTGGTTTGGGAGGCAGGTCAGCCCCAGCATTTT.

The J gene is TRBJ1-5, the V gene TRBV2, with D unresolved. Germline V gene lookup returns CDR1 SNHLY and CDR2 FYNNEI. V lost 7 bases and J lost 1, with 8 bases in between. The CDR3 has 13 amino acids. The CDR3 reads CASKTGSNQPQHF. CDR3 DNA sequence: TGTGCCAGCAAAACCGGGAGCAATCAGCCCCAGCATTTT.

This sequence joins TRBV30 and TRBJ1-2; 10 positions match TRBD1. From germline, CDR1 is GTSNPN and CDR2 SVGIG (reference sequence). Trimming removed 6 bases from V and 4 bases from J; junction bases left unmatched: 5. This CDR3 contains 13 residues. The CDR3 bases are TGTGCCTGTCCGACAGGGGGCGTCTATGGCTACACCTTC. Translating gives CACPTGGVYGYTF.

The CDR3 sequence: CASSKAQGTGELFF. CDR3 in DNA: TGTGCCAGCAGCAAGGCACAGGGAACCGGGGAGCTGTTTTTT. V and J are TRBV7-6 and TRBJ2-2, with D possibly being TRBD1 (6 bases). Germline values: CDR1 SGHVS, CDR2 FNYEAQ. V was trimmed by 5 bases and J by 5 bases, leaving 12 bases between them. CDR3 length: 14 amino acids.

The chain combines TRBV2 with TRBJ1-1, with 7 bases matching TRBD1. V gave up 8 bases and J gave up 2 bases; unmatched junction bases: 11. The CDR3 length is 15 residues. Germline loops: CDR1 SNHLY, CDR2 FYNNEI. The CDR3 spells CASLPDRDRNTEAFF. For the CDR3, the DNA is TGTGCCAGCCTTCCCGACAGGGATAGAAACACTGAAGCTTTCTTT.

This chain connects TRBV7-2 to TRBJ1-2, with no clear D. Per the germline V gene, CDR1 is SGHTA and CDR2 is FQGNSA. The length of the CDR3 is 12 residues. V was pared by 1 base and J by 9 bases, with 9 bases between. The DNA of the CDR3 is TGTGCCAGCAGCTTAGGGGGAGGCAGCTACACCTTC. Its translation: CASSLGGGSYTF.

This clone has just one count. This chain joins TRBV30 and TRBJ2-5, with 9 bases that match TRBD1. V shed 1 base, J shed 5 bases, and the junction held 2 bases outside the gene matches. Germline V gives CDR1 GTSNPN, CDR2 SVGIG (reference sequence). CDR3 length: 13 residues. The CDR3 spells CAWSATGGETQYF. The CDR3 coding sequence is TGTGCCTGGAGTGCCACAGGGGGCGAGACCCAGTACTTC. The whole variable domain, remainder taken from reference TRBV30 and TRBJ2-5, is SQTIHQWPATLVQPVGSPLSLECTVEGTSNPNLYWYRQAAGRGLQLLFYSVGIGQISSEVPQNLSASRPQDRQFILSSKKLLLSDSGFYLCAWSATGGETQYFGPGTRLLVL.

The chain carries TRBV7-9 and TRBJ2-1; D gene uncertain. Trimming took off 1 base at V and 7 bases at J, with 11 bases between the two ends. The CDR3 consists of 14 residues. Germline CDR1 reads SEHNR; CDR2 reads FQNEAQ (reference sequence). CDR3 in DNA: TGTGCCAGCAGCTTAGGGCGGAGCCGTAATGAGCAGTTCTTC. It yields the protein CASSLGRSRNEQFF.

This chain connects TRBV9 to TRBJ2-1, with 13 bases aligning to TRBD2. J gave up 8 bases and V 2 bases, and 4 bases lay outside the gene matches. CDR1 and CDR2 (germline): SGDLS, YYNGEE. CDR3 length equals 15 residues. DNA for the CDR3: TGTGCCAGCAGCGTTAGTACTAGCGGGAGGGATGAGCAGTTCTTC. Its protein is CASSVSTSGRDEQFF.

The chain is built from TRBV23-1 and TRBJ2-6, with TRBD2 as a possible D gene (6 bases). TRBV23-1 is an ORF; its function is uncertain. V lost 4 bases and J 3 bases, leaving 19 bases between the germline ends. This CDR3 contains 18 residues. The CDR3 sequence: CASSPSGEDGDGANVLTF. The CDR3 coding sequence is TGCGCCAGCAGTCCCTCCGGGGAGGACGGGGATGGGGCCAACGTCCTGACTTTC.

V and J are TRBV19 and TRBJ1-6, with a possible D match to TRBD1 (5 bases). This CDR3 region has 12 residues. Trimming shortened V by 8 bases and J by 9 bases, and 11 bases separated the two germline ends. Germline lookup yields CDR1 LNHDA and CDR2 SQIVND (reference sequence). The DNA for the CDR3 is TGTGCCAGTGGGGGGTTCGGTTCACCCCTCCACTTT. Amino acids: CASGGFGSPLHF. The full variable domain, with the rest looked up from reference TRBV19 and TRBJ1-6, is DGGITQSPKYLFRKEGQNVTLSCEQNLNHDAMYWYRQDPGQGLRLIYYSQIVNDFQKGDIAEGYSVSREKKESFPLTVTSAQKNPTAFYLCASGGFGSPLHFGNGTRLTVT.

The chain employs TRBV27 and TRBJ1-1; 7 bases are shared with TRBD1. Germline trimming cut 5 bases from V and 6 bases from J; bases unmatched to any gene: 12. Germline loops: CDR1 MNHEY, CDR2 SMNVEV (reference sequence). This CDR3 has 15 residues. The CDR3 sequence: CASSPYEQGLAEAFF. The CDR3 bases are TGTGCCAGCAGTCCATATGAACAGGGGCTCGCTGAAGCTTTCTTT.

This clone has more than one count but fewer than ten. This chain links TRBV2 with TRBJ2-5, with a tentative D call TRBD1 (5 bases). The CDR3 spans 16 residues. Trimming removed 1 base at V and 10 bases at J, with 22 bases between. Germline loops: CDR1 SNHLY, CDR2 FYNNEI. CDR3 sequence: CASSEEGNTQGVNQYF. CDR3 DNA sequence: TGTGCCAGCAGTGAAGAAGGGAATACCCAAGGGGTGAACCAGTACTTC. The variable domain in full, with the rest retrieved from reference TRBV2 and TRBJ2-5, is EPEVTQTPSHQVTQMGQEVILRCVPISNHLYFYWYRQILGQKVEFLVSFYNNEISEKSEIFDDQFSVERPDGSNFTLKIRSTKLEDSAMYFCASSEEGNTQGVNQYFGPGTRLLVL.

The chain links TRBV12-3 or TRBV12-4 to TRBJ2-1, with D perhaps matching TRBD1 (6 bases). The V and J ends lost 5 bases and 5 bases respectively, with 10 bases between them. The CDR3 is 13 amino acids. The CDR3 protein is CASSRTANNEQFF. The CDR3, as DNA: TGTGCCAGCAGTCGGACAGCCAACAATGAGCAGTTCTTC.

The chain employs TRBV5-4 and TRBJ2-1, with 7 nucleotides matching TRBD2. The J segment lost 3 bases and the V segment lost 10 bases, leaving 13 bases of the junction unmatched. Germline values: CDR1 SGHNT, CDR2 YYREEE (reference sequence). This CDR3 comprises 15 residues. CDR3: CAGRGSGGFYNEQFF. As DNA, the CDR3 is TGTGCCGGCCGTGGGTCGGGAGGCTTCTACAATGAGCAGTTCTTC. The full variable domain, with the rest looked up from reference TRBV5-4 and TRBJ2-1, is ETGVTQSPTHLIKTRGQQVTLRCSSQSGHNTVSWYQQALGQGPQFIFQYYREEENGRGNFPPRFSGLQFPNYSSELNVNALELDDSALYLCAGRGSGGFYNEQFFGPGTRLTVL.

The chain carries TRBV19 and TRBJ1-5; 9 bases fit TRBD1. Germline trimming cut 5 bases from V and 0 bases from J; bases unmatched to any gene: 5. The CDR3 length is 16 residues. In germline, CDR1 is LNHDA, CDR2 SQIVND (reference sequence). CDR3 nucleotide sequence: TGTGCCAGTAGTGACAGGGGGGAATATAGCAATCAGCCCCAGCATTTT. This sequence encodes CASSDRGEYSNQPQHF.

CDR3 DNA: TGTGCCAGCAGCCGAGCGGACAGGTCCTACGAGCAGTACGTC. It yields the protein CASSRADRSYEQYV. The chain links TRBV21-1 to TRBJ2-7; the DNA was not compared with TRBD1, the D call given in the table. TRBV21-1 is described as a pseudogene. The CDR3 length is 14 residues.

Written as DNA, the CDR3 is TGTGCCATCAGTGAGTCTAGGGTTGCAGCGGGGTTCAATTCACCCCTCCACTTT. As protein: CAISESRVAAGFNSPLHF. The rearrangement uses TRBV10-3 and TRBJ1-6, with D uncertain. In germline, CDR1 is ENHRY, CDR2 SYGVKD. Trimming stripped 0 bases from V and 7 bases from J, with 19 bases between. This CDR3 comprises 18 residues.

The chain combines TRBV6-2 or TRBV6-3 with TRBJ2-5; D is unclear. CDR3 length equals 14 residues. V was clipped by 0 bases and J by 2 bases, with 7 bases between them. CDR1 and CDR2 from the germline V gene are MNHEY and SVGEGT. This CDR3 reads CASSYSPYQETQYF. CDR3 coding DNA: TGTGCCAGCAGTTACTCTCCCTATCAAGAGACCCAGTACTTC.

There are a few counts of this clone. V is TRBV5-6 and J is TRBJ1-5; 12 bases agree with TRBD1. The V and J ends lost 4 bases and 6 bases, in that order; junction bases with no gene match: 5. In germline, CDR1 is SGHDT, CDR2 YYEEEE. The CDR3 extends over 15 amino acids. CDR3 amino acids: CASSEGTGGGQPQHF. CDR3 DNA sequence: TGTGCCAGCAGCGAAGGGACAGGGGGCGGTCAGCCCCAGCATTTT.

The chain joins TRBV29-1 to TRBJ1-2, with D perhaps TRBD1 (6 bases). The CDR3 is 11 residues long. Trimming cost V 3 bases and J 8 bases, with 10 bases left between them. The V gene's germline CDR1 is SQVTM and CDR2 ANQGSEA. CDR3 coding DNA: TGCAGCGTTGACCAAGGGGGAGGCTACACCTTC. Translation: CSVDQGGGYTF.

The chain has TRBV9 and TRBJ1-1, with D tentatively TRBD1 (6 bases). There are 13 residues in the CDR3. Germline V gives CDR1 SGDLS, CDR2 YYNGEE. Trimming took 2 bases from V and 7 from J, leaving 12 bases between them. CDR3 in amino acids: CASSVGGAVEAFF. The CDR3 nucleotides are TGTGCCAGCAGCGTTGGGGGGGCGGTTGAAGCTTTCTTT.

The V and J genes are TRBV3-1 (or the pseudogene TRBV3-2) and TRBJ2-3, with D possibly TRBD2 on 6 matching bases. Germline V gene lookup returns CDR1 LGHDT and CDR2 YNNKEL (reference sequence). The CDR3 loop spans 13 amino acids. The V and J ends lost 5 bases and 1 base respectively, with 7 bases between them. CDR3: CASSSSGTDTQYF. The DNA for the CDR3 is TGTGCCAGCAGCTCTAGCGGCACAGATACGCAGTATTTT.

This chain uses TRBV12-3 or TRBV12-4 with TRBJ2-1; D is undetermined. This CDR3 has 13 residues. The germline V and J ends were trimmed by 1 base and 8 bases, with 9 bases remaining between them. This CDR3 is CASSLGSLYEQFF. The DNA for the CDR3 is TGTGCCAGCAGTTTAGGGAGCCTTTATGAGCAGTTCTTC.

This clone was found once. The V gene is TRBV19, the J gene TRBJ2-3; D is perhaps TRBD2 (6 bases). Trimming left V 6 bases short and J 4 bases short, with 11 bases between. The germline V gene encodes CDR1 LNHDA and CDR2 SQIVND (reference sequence). This CDR3 is 13 amino acids long. Here the CDR3 reads CASRKEGADTQYF. In DNA form, the CDR3 reads TGTGCCAGTAGGAAGGAGGGAGCAGATACGCAGTATTTT.